One T cell receptor (beta chain) is described in this entry. The antigen is not known. The sample belongs to a study of CD8 T cells in Susac syndrome. CDR1 SNHLY and CDR2 FYNNEI come from the germline V gene. Trimming shortened V by 4 bases and J by 5 bases, and 14 bases separated the two germline ends. The CDR3 extends over 14 amino acids. Regarding the study as a whole: Individuals included in the TCR sequencing and HLA analysis were acknowledged by the study to be relatively few in number.

Random hexamers were used to reverse transcribe roughly 0.45 to 1 ug of RNA. Via MiXCR, TCRdb re-called the immunoSEQ multiplex PCR reads, giving one row per CDR3 protein. The repertoire has approximately 53,000 distinct CDR3 sequences, 93% of them found once; the top ten carry 0.5% to 0.6%. The chain combines TRBV2 with TRBJ1-2; D gene unclear. What was sequenced was CD8+ T cells from PBMCs. This receptor was taken from a human donor with multiple sclerosis. CDR3: CASSGTIFRYGYTF. In nucleotides, the CDR3 is TGTGCCAGCAGTGGTACTATCTTCCGTTATGGCTACACCTTC.